The entry below gives a single T cell receptor beta chain sequence along with its context. The sample comes from a study of monozygotic twins with cystic fibrosis. Here immunoSEQ multiplex PCR was the method, and the copy in TCRdb shows in-frame clones only, minus some. In the table there are around 25,000 clones, around 93% of which are singletons. CDR3 length: 14 amino acids. Germline V gene sequence: CDR1 KGHSH, CDR2 LQKENI. V shed 3 bases and J 8 bases; nucleotides not matched to a gene: 5. This TCR was recovered from a girl aged 2 to 9 with cystic fibrosis. V is TRBV18 and J is TRBJ1-3; 9 nucleotides agree with TRBD1. The sequenced material came from blood. CDR3 in amino acids: CASSPRTGEDTIYF. In DNA form, the CDR3 reads TGTGCCAGCTCACCGCGGACAGGGGAAGACACCATATATTTT.